Here is one T cell receptor beta chain with its context. The specificity of this receptor is unknown. Base quality data are lacking; no much larger clone is found one base away. Other DNA sequences of this sample code for an identical CDR3. The CDR3, cysteine through phenylalanine, is 13 amino acids long. Solely the CDR3 DNA is kept, with 39 bases framed from the first base. V is shortened by 0 bases, J by 5 bases, and the region joining them spans 7 bases. The germline V gene gives CDR1 as SGHDN and CDR2 as FVKESK. This record comes from a study of control samples from healthy donors and cancer patients (dated by TCRdb to about 2020). The receptor library was made with the immunoSEQ multiplex PCR assay. The clones in this table, taken by TCRdb from immuneACCESS, are in-frame only. Not every clone is retained; where verified, under half of the shortfall comes from an unresolved V gene, and the cause of the rest is unknown. Across this sample there are about 170,000 clones, with around nine tenths seen only once. Clones ranked in the top ten supply 12% of the sample.

The receptor was derived from a man aged 25-45 years in good health. Material: blood. The rearrangement joined TRBV14 to TRBJ1-1, with no confident D gene call. The nucleotide sequence reads as follows: TGTGCCAGCAGCCAAGAAAGGCGGACTGAAGCTTTCTTT. Its protein reads: CASSQERRTEAFF.